This T cell receptor beta chain was observed in a study of blood T cell repertoires in COVID-19. Across the whole study: The United States, Italy and Spain supplied acute and convalescent COVID-19 samples. The analysed material was cDNA or gDNA that came from T cells, B-cell-depleted T cells, or PBMCs.

Under the authors' procedure: Amplification with reference gene primers provided the estimates of nucleated cell counts. Repertoires were generated with immunoSEQ multiplex PCR, while TCRdb's copy carries only in-frame clones and drops some. The V and J calls and clone size were taken over from that table, and D and trimming were inferred from the DNA. This sample carries 150,000 to 250,000 clones, 75% to 85% of them seen once, and the ten largest clones take about 6.5%. Those enrolled in Seattle joined during active infection and were followed longitudinally afterward. The CDR3 is 18 residues long. V dropped 1 base and J dropped 1; count of bases not matched to a gene: 7. Per the germline V gene, CDR1 is LGHNA and CDR2 is YSLEER.

The clonotype originates from a woman between 40 and 50 years old with COVID-19, enrolled during active disease. Sequenced sample: peripheral blood. The chain combines TRBV4-3 with TRBJ2-2, with 9 positions matching TRBD2. CDR3 in amino acids: CASSQAPGLAGNTGELFF. Here the CDR3 DNA reads TGCGCCAGCAGCCAAGCTCCGGGACTAGCAGGGAACACCGGGGAGCTGTTTTTT.